This passage covers 20 T cell receptor beta chains from one sample sequenced in a study of T-cell memory formation after mild COVID-19. TCRdb passed the 5' RACE reads through MiXCR, listing each CDR3 protein once. Of 150,000 to 200,000 distinct CDR3 sequences in the sample, approximately 10% were seen once. The sequenced sample consisted of PBMCs or a T cell subset sorted from them (not recorded which). These receptor sequences come from a man between 18 and 29 years old who had mild COVID-19 (a few samples of this study predate the infection). Cell type and time point are not known.

J is TRBJ1-1 and V is TRBV7-2; TRBD1 agrees at 8 bases. This CDR3 comprises 13 residues. After removal of 4 bases from V and 11 bases from J, the junction contained 9 bases not matched to a gene. Germline values: CDR1 SGHTA, CDR2 FQGNSA. CDR3 bases: TGTGCCAGCAGCTCGGACAGGGCGATGAATGCTTTCTTT. It translates to CASSSDRAMNAFF.

This clonotype was counted ten times or more. The rearrangement links TRBV7-3 to TRBJ2-5, with TRBD1 matching 7 bases. This CDR3 has 14 residues. The V gene end was trimmed by 5 bases and the J gene end by 4 bases; junction bases not matched to a gene: 7. The germline V gene encodes CDR1 SGHTA and CDR2 FQGTGA. The CDR3 spells CASSRSGTAETQYF. CDR3 DNA: TGTGCCAGCAGCAGATCCGGGACAGCAGAGACCCAGTACTTC.

This chain joins TRBV20-1 and TRBJ1-5; possible D gene TRBD1, 5 bases. Trimming took off 3 bases at V and 11 bases at J, with 20 bases between the two ends. CDR3 length: 14 residues. Germline CDR1 DFQATT, CDR2 SNEGSKA (reference sequence). CDR3 DNA sequence: TGCAGTGCTAGCAATATACTGGGGGTTTGGGCCCAGCATTTT. Amino acid sequence: CSASNILGVWAQHF.

The V gene is TRBV7-2, the J gene TRBJ2-5; D is undetermined. Trimming stripped 6 bases from V and 0 bases from J, with 8 bases between. Germline V gene data show CDR1 as SGHTA and CDR2 as FQGNSA. The CDR3 runs 13 residues. CDR3 sequence (DNA): TGTGCCAGCAGGGGCCAGTACCAAGAGACCCAGTACTTC. Protein sequence: CASRGQYQETQYF. Combining the CDR3 with reference TRBV7-2 and TRBJ2-5 gives the whole variable domain GAGVSQSPSNKVTEKGKDVELRCDPISGHTALYWYRQSLGQGLEFLIYFQGNSAPDKSGLPSDRFSAERTGGSVSTLTIQRTQQEDSAVYLCASRGQYQETQYFGPGTRLLVL.

This clonotype was seen ten or more times. The chain couples TRBV4-2 to TRBJ2-3; TRBD2 agrees at 8 bases. J lost 6 bases, V lost 0 bases, and 8 bases had no gene match. Germline-derived CDR1 and CDR2 are LGHNA and YNFKEQ. The CDR3 is made up of 16 amino acids. The CDR3 region is CASSQDVAGGPDTQYF. CDR3 bases: TGTGCCAGCAGCCAAGATGTGGCGGGGGGACCCGATACGCAGTATTTT.

This chain connects TRBV24-1 to TRBJ1-1; TRBD1 is a possible D gene (6 bases). This CDR3 region has 19 residues. Germline V lookup: CDR1 KGHDR, CDR2 SFDVKD. V lost 0 bases and J lost 3, with 22 bases in between. CDR3 amino acids: CATSDLRQTSGAGDTEAFF. CDR3 bases: TGTGCCACCAGTGATTTGCGACAGACGTCAGGGGCGGGGGACACTGAAGCTTTCTTT.

The chain joins TRBV20-1 to TRBJ1-1; maybe TRBD1 (5 bases). CDR3 length equals 14 residues. The ends were cut back, 6 bases at V and 1 base at J, with 15 bases in the middle. CDR1 DFQATT and CDR2 SNEGSKA come from the germline V gene (reference sequence). This chain's CDR3 is CSATGGGWNTEAFF. CDR3 sequence (DNA): TGCAGTGCCACAGGCGGAGGTTGGAACACTGAAGCTTTCTTT.

This clonotype was picked up many times. The V gene is TRBV20-1, the J gene TRBJ1-3; 8 bases align to TRBD1. Per the germline V gene, CDR1 is DFQATT and CDR2 is SNEGSKA (reference sequence). The CDR3 runs 16 residues. J gave up 1 base and V 0 bases, and 5 bases lay outside the gene matches. This chain's CDR3 is CSARDRTGTSGNTIYF. The CDR3 DNA follows: TGCAGTGCTAGAGACCGGACAGGGACTTCTGGAAACACCATATATTTT.

The genes are TRBV7-2 and TRBJ2-2, with TRBD1 matching 8 bases. Germline loops: CDR1 SGHTA, CDR2 FQGNSA. Trimming at V came to 5 bases and at J to 5 bases, leaving 7 bases not matched to a gene. The CDR3 length is 15 residues. The CDR3 region is CASSRGQGFTGELFF. The CDR3 DNA is TGTGCCAGCAGCCGCGGACAGGGCTTTACCGGGGAGCTGTTTTTT.

This clonotype came up many times. V gene TRBV5-1 combines with J gene TRBJ2-3; perhaps D is TRBD1 or TRBD2 (5 bases each). CDR3 length: 15 amino acids. Trimming stripped 3 bases from V and 4 bases from J, with 15 bases between. Germline V lookup: CDR1 SGHRS, CDR2 YFSETQ. This CDR3 reads CASSSRDPRADTQYF. The CDR3 region has the DNA TGCGCCAGCAGCTCCCGGGACCCGAGGGCAGATACGCAGTATTTT.

The genes are TRBV10-3 and TRBJ1-5; no firm D call. The germline V gene encodes CDR1 ENHRY and CDR2 SYGVKD. V gave up 4 bases and J gave up 0 bases, with 7 bases separating them. The CDR3 loop spans 14 amino acids. For the CDR3, the DNA is TGTGCCATCAGTGGAGGTTATAGCAATCAGCCCCAGCATTTT. Protein sequence: CAISGGYSNQPQHF.

The chain employs TRBV7-2 and TRBJ2-2; 7 bases are a match to TRBD2. CDR3 size: 15 residues. After removal of 5 bases from V and 6 bases from J, the junction contained 9 bases not matched to a gene. Germline V lookup: CDR1 SGHTA, CDR2 FQGNSA. CDR3 loop: CASSPYTSVPGELFF. In nucleotides, the CDR3 is TGTGCCAGCAGCCCATACACTAGCGTACCCGGGGAGCTGTTTTTT.

This clonotype was found a few times. This chain connects TRBV2 to TRBJ2-2; tentative D call: TRBD2 (5 bases). Trimming took 6 bases from V and 8 from J, leaving 10 bases between them. The germline CDR1 and CDR2 sequences are SNHLY and FYNNEI. CDR3 length: 12 residues. The CDR3 DNA sequence: TGTGCCAGCAGAGACGGGGAAGGGGAGCTGTTTTTT. Protein sequence: CASRDGEGELFF.

The chain combines TRBV2 with TRBJ2-7, with D unresolved. The CDR3 spans 12 residues. V was shortened by 2 bases and J by 9 bases, with 11 bases between the two germline ends. Per germline, CDR1 SNHLY and CDR2 FYNNEI. The CDR3 DNA follows: TGTGCCAGCAGTGAATCGGGTTTGGGGCAGTACGTC. Its translation is CASSESGLGQYV.

CDR3 sequence: CASGTRDRDTQYF. The CDR3 region has the DNA TGTGCCAGCGGGACCCGCGACCGGGATACGCAGTATTTT. This chain joins TRBV13 and TRBJ2-3, with D perhaps being TRBD1 or TRBD2 (5 bases each). With 8 bases removed from V and 6 bases from J, the gap between germline ends came to 15 bases. Germline values: CDR1 PRHDT, CDR2 FYEKMQ (reference sequence). This CDR3 spans 13 amino acids. The variable domain in full, with the rest retrieved from reference TRBV13 and TRBJ2-3, is AAGVIQSPRHLIKEKRETATLKCYPIPRHDTVYWYQQGPGQDPQFLISFYEKMQSDKGSIPDRFSAQQFSDYHSELNMSSLELGDSALYFCASGTRDRDTQYFGPGTRLTVL.

This clonotype was recorded only once. The V gene is TRBV5-4, the J gene TRBJ2-5, with D tentatively TRBD1 or TRBD2 (5 bases each). V dropped 0 bases and J dropped 1 base, with 13 bases sitting between them. Germline V CDR1 and CDR2: SGHNT, YYREEE (reference sequence). The CDR3 length is 16 residues. The CDR3 here is CASSLAAGTSQETQYF. The CDR3 bases are TGTGCCAGCAGCTTGGCGGCCGGGACCTCCCAAGAGACCCAGTACTTC.

This clonotype was counted many times. The V call is TRBV6-2 or TRBV6-3, the J call TRBJ2-7; no clear D. V shed 5 bases and J shed 1 base, with 6 bases lying between them. Germline V gene data show CDR1 as MNHEY and CDR2 as SVGEGT. The CDR3 totals 12 residues. This chain's CDR3 is CASSESSYEQYF. The CDR3 DNA reads as TGTGCCAGCAGTGAAAGTTCCTACGAGCAGTACTTC.

In this sample, this clonotype turned up a few times. This chain connects TRBV20-1 to TRBJ2-5, with a possible D match to TRBD1 (5 bases). Germline V gene data show CDR1 as DFQATT and CDR2 as SNEGSKA (reference sequence). Trimming stripped 7 bases from V and 6 bases from J, with 12 bases between. The CDR3 covers 11 residues. The CDR3 bases are TGCAGTGTCAGGGTCCCAAAGACCCAGTACTTC. Translation gives CSVRVPKTQYF.

This clonotype was picked up a small number of times. This rearrangement joins TRBV27 to TRBJ2-3; D not certain. The V gene lost 7 bases and the J gene lost 1 base, with 9 bases spanning the gap. The CDR3 is 13 amino acids. The germline V gene has CDR1 MNHEY and CDR2 SMNVEV (reference sequence). CDR3 in DNA: TGTGCCAGCACCCCCGCCGGCACAGATACGCAGTATTTT. Protein product: CASTPAGTDTQYF.

This chain connects TRBV19 to TRBJ1-2; tentative D call: TRBD1 (5 bases). V lost 7 bases to trimming and J lost 7 bases, with 16 bases between them. This CDR3 comprises 13 residues. CDR1 is LNHDA and CDR2 is SQIVND in the germline V gene (reference sequence). CDR3 residues: CASTKGYRGGYTF. The CDR3 nucleotides are TGTGCCAGTACGAAGGGGTACCGTGGTGGCTACACCTTC.